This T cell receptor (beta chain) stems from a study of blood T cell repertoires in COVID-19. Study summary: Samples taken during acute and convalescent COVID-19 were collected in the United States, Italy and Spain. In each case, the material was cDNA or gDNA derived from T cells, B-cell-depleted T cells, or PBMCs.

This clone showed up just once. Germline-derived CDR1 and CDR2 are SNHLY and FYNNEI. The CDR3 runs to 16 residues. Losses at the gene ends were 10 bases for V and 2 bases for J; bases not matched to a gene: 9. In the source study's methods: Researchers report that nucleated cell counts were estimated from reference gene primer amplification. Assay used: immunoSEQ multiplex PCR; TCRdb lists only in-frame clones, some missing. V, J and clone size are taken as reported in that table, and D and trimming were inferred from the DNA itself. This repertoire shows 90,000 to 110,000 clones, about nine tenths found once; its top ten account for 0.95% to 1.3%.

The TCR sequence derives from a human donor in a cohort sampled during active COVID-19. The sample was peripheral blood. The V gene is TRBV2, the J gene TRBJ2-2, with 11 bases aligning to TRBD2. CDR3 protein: CATIPTSGGNTGELFF. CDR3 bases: TGTGCCACCATCCCTACTAGCGGGGGAAACACCGGGGAGCTGTTTTTT.